Below, 3 T cell receptor beta chains from the same sample are listed, as sequenced in a study of vaccination and CD4 T cells after COVID-19. As to treatment: approximately 11-day PBMC culture with coronavirus spike peptide pools or control peptides (ViraFEST assay). Cultured CD4+ T cell DNA was sequenced using the Oncomine TCR Beta short-read assay. One entry per CDR3 protein, called by TCRdb with MiXCR from the PCR reads. The repertoire holds nearly 15,000 distinct CDR3 sequences, with roughly 28% as singletons. These TCRs' antigens remain unknown. The sample taken for sequencing was cultured CD4+ T cells from blood. These TCRs come from a human donor with COVID-19.

The chain combines TRBV7-9 with TRBJ2-7; 8 bases line up with TRBD1. Trimming cost V 7 bases and J 6 bases; bases outside gene matches: 11. From germline, CDR1 is SEHNR and CDR2 FQNEAQ (reference sequence). The CDR3 is made up of 14 amino acids. CDR3 loop: CASTGGGQGGEQYF. CDR3 bases: TGTGCCAGCACAGGGGGAGGACAGGGAGGCGAGCAGTACTTC.

Turning to this clonotype: Sequence at one end of the junction differs from germline and may be a read error. Written as DNA, the CDR3 is TGTGCCTGGAGTGCTCCAGCTAACTATGGCTGCACCTTC. Its translation is CAWSAPANYGCTF. The chain combines TRBV30 with TRBJ1-2; no clear D gene. CDR3 length equals 13 residues. Germline loops: CDR1 GTSNPN, CDR2 SVGIG (reference sequence).

This clonotype was counted a few times. This chain joins TRBV10-2 and TRBJ2-5; D is unclear. Deletions cut 0 bases from V and 5 bases from J, with 7 bases between. The germline V gene has CDR1 WSHSY and CDR2 SAAADI. This CDR3 has 13 amino acids. The CDR3 protein is CASSESVSETQYF. The CDR3 DNA reads as TGCGCCAGCAGTGAGTCCGTGAGCGAGACCCAGTACTTC.